The next 3 T cell receptor beta chains were all read from a single sample in a study of shared clonotypes between healthy human individuals. Profiled with immunoSEQ multiplex PCR; TCRdb holds only in-frame clones, not every one. The sample lists more than 2 million clones; 90% to 96% were seen once. Sequencing was performed on naive CD4+ T cells sorted from blood. Subset indicated: CD45RA+ positively selected. These receptors came from a man between 18 and 29 years old in good health.

This clone appeared a single time. The CDR3 region is CASSEGPSYEQYF. The CDR3 DNA reads TGTGCCAGCAGCGAAGGTCCTTCCTACGAGCAGTACTTC. The chain is built from TRBV7-9 and TRBJ2-7; D gene ambiguous. The CDR3 covers 13 residues. Germline CDR1 SEHNR, CDR2 FQNEAQ (reference sequence). Trimming cost V 5 bases and J 1 base, with 9 bases left between them.

The chain joins TRBV11-3 to TRBJ2-3; the match to TRBD2 covers 11 bases. CDR1 is SGHNT and CDR2 is YENEEA in the germline V gene. The trim removed 5 bases at V and 3 bases at J, leaving 4 bases unmatched. This CDR3 comprises 15 residues. The CDR3 bases are TGTGCCAGCAGCCGAGTAGCGGGGGGGACAGATACGCAGTATTTT. Residues: CASSRVAGGTDTQYF.

Turning to this clone: The sample has other DNA sequences that encode this CDR3 too. This chain connects TRBV6-5 to TRBJ2-2; 7 nucleotides line up with TRBD2. Germline V gene lookup returns CDR1 MNHEY and CDR2 SVGAGI. The J segment lost 2 bases and the V segment lost 6 bases, leaving 3 bases of the junction unmatched. The CDR3 runs 14 residues. In nucleotides, the CDR3 is TGTGCCAGCAGCCCGGGAGGTAACACCGGGGAGCTGTTTTTT. This codes for CASSPGGNTGELFF.